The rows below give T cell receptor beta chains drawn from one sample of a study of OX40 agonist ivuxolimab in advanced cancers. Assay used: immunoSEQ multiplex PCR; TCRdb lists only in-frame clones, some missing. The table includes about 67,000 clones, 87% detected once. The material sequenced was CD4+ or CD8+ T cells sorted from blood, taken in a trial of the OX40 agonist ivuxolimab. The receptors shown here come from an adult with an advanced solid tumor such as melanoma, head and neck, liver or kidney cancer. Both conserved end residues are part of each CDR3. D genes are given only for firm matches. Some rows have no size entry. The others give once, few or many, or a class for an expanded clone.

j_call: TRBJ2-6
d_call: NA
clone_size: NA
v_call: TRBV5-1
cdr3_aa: CASKSGSSGANVLTF
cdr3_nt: TGCGCCAGTAAGTCAGGGAGCTCTGGGGCCAACGTCCTGACTTTC

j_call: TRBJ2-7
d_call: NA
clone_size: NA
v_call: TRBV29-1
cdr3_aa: CSVDRGREQYF
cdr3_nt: TGCAGCGTTGACAGGGGCCGCGAGCAGTACTTC

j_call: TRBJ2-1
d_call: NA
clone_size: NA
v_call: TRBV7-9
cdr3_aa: CASTHGDGFSYNEQFF
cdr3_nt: TGTGCCAGCACCCACGGCGATGGATTTTCCTACAATGAGCAGTTCTTC

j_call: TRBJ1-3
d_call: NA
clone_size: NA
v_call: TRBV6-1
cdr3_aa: CASGGTGNTIYF
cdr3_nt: TGTGCCAGCGGTGGGACTGGAAACACCATATATTTT

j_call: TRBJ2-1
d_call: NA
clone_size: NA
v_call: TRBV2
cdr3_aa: CASSAGNEQFF
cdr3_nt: TGTGCCAGCAGTGCGGGAAATGAGCAGTTCTTC

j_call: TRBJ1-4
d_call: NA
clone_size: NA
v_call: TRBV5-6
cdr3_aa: CASSSPPAGGKLFF
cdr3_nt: TGTGCCAGCAGCTCCCCCCCGGCAGGCGGAAAACTGTTTTTT

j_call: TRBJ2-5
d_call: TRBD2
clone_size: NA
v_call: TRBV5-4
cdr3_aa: CASSLRGLAGSETQYF
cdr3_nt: TGTGCCAGCAGCTTGAGGGGACTAGCGGGATCGGAGACCCAGTACTTC

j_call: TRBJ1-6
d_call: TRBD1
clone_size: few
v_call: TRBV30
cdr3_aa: CAWSPGGNSPLHF
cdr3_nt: TGTGCCTGGAGTCCAGGGGGAAATTCACCCCTCCACTTT

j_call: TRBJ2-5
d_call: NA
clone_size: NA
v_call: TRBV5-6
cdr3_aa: CASSRQETQYF
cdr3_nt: TGTGCCAGCAGCCGGCAAGAGACCCAGTACTTC

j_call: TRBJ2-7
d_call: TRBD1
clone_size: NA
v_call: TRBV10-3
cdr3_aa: CAISESKGTDYEQYF
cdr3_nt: TGTGCCATCAGTGAGTCGAAGGGGACAGACTACGAGCAGTACTTC

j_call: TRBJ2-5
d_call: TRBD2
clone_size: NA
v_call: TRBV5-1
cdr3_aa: CASSLGLAGSETQYF
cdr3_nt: TGCGCCAGCAGCTTGGGACTAGCGGGAAGCGAGACCCAGTACTTC

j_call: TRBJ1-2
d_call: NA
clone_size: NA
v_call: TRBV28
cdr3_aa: CASTSPPGESGGYTF
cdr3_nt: TGTGCCAGCACCTCCCCCCCAGGGGAGAGTGGTGGCTACACCTTC

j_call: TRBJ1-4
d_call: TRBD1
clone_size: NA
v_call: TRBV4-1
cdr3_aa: CASSQFRGANEKLFF
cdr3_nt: TGCGCCAGCAGCCAGTTCAGGGGGGCTAATGAAAAACTGTTTTTT

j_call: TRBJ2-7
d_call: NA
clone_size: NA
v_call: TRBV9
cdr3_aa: CASSVEANHEQYF
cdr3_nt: TGTGCCAGCAGCGTAGAGGCGAACCACGAGCAGTACTTC

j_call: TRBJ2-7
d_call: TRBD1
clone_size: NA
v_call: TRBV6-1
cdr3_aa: CASSRQGASYEQYF
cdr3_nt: TGTGCCAGCAGTCGACAGGGGGCTTCGTACGAGCAGTACTTC

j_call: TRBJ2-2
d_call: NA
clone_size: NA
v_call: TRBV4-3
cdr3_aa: CASSPDGGGELFF
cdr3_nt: TGCGCCAGCAGCCCAGATGGGGGCGGGGAGCTGTTTTTT

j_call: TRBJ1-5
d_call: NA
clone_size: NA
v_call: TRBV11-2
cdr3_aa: CASSLDRAQPQHF
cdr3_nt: TGTGCCAGCAGCTTAGATCGAGCTCAGCCCCAGCATTTT

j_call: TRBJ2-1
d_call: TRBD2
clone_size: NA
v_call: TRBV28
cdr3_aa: CASTLSGLALTSYNEQFF
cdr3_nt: TGTGCCAGCACCCTTAGCGGGCTCGCTTTAACCTCCTACAATGAGCAGTTCTTC

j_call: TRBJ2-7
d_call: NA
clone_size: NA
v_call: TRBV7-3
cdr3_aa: CASSRSAGSEQYF
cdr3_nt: TGTGCCAGCAGCCGATCGGCGGGGAGCGAGCAGTACTTC

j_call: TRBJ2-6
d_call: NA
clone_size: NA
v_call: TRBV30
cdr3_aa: CAWVKERFSGANVLTF
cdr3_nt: TGTGCCTGGGTCAAGGAGAGGTTCTCTGGGGCCAACGTCCTGACTTTC

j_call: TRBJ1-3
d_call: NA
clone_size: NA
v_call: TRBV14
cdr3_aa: CASSQDLPSSGNTIYF
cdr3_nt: TGTGCCAGCAGCCAAGATTTGCCTAGTTCTGGAAACACCATATATTTT

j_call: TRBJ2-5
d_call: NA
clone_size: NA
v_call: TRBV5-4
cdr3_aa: CASSLTKRETQYF
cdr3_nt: TGTGCCAGCAGCTTGACCAAAAGGGAGACCCAGTACTTC

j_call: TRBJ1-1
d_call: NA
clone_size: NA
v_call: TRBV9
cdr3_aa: CASSVELGDTEAFF
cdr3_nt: TGTGCCAGCAGCGTAGAGCTGGGGGACACTGAAGCTTTCTTT

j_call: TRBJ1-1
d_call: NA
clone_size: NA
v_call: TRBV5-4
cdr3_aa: CASSRGGGRVNTEAFF
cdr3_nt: TGTGCCAGCAGCAGGGGCGGGGGCAGGGTGAACACTGAAGCTTTCTTT